The 25 T cell receptor beta chains below come from one sample, sequenced in a study of neoadjuvant anti-PD-1 for oral cavity cancer. Sequenced by immunoSEQ multiplex PCR; TCRdb stores in-frame clones only, minus some. The data hold about 12,000 clones, with 50% to 75% observed a single time. Sequencing was performed on PBMCs, taken before nivolumab (anti-PD-1) treatment. The receptor set was obtained from a person aged 40 to 85 with oral cavity squamous cell carcinoma.

CDR3 amino acids: CASREGMIGYTF. DNA for the CDR3: TGCGCCAGCAGGGAAGGGATGATCGGCTACACCTTC. The V gene is TRBV5-1, the J gene TRBJ1-2; D call uncertain. This CDR3 has 12 amino acids. The V end was cut by 5 bases, the J end by 8 bases, with 13 bases between. CDR1 SGHRS and CDR2 YFSETQ come from the germline V gene.

The V call is TRBV5-1, the J call TRBJ1-4; maybe TRBD1 (5 bases). This CDR3 region has 16 residues. Germline-derived CDR1 and CDR2 are SGHRS and YFSETQ. The V end was cut by 7 bases, the J end by 0 bases, with 16 bases between. Here the CDR3 DNA reads TGCGCCAGCTCGAGGGAGGGGAGGGCAACTAATGAAAAACTGTTTTTT. Translating it yields CASSREGRATNEKLFF.

A single count supports this clone. J is TRBJ1-5 and V is TRBV2; D is ambiguous. Germline CDR1 and CDR2: SNHLY and FYNNEI. This CDR3 contains 13 residues. Between the trimmed V and J ends, which lost 7 bases and 4 bases, there was a span of 11 bases. The CDR3: CASTPTRNQPQHF. Here the CDR3 DNA reads TGTGCCAGCACCCCTACTAGGAATCAGCCCCAGCATTTT.

The chain couples TRBV5-6 to TRBJ2-5; TRBD1 agrees at 10 bases. The germline CDR1 and CDR2 sequences are SGHDT and YYEEEE. This CDR3 has 16 amino acids. V gave up 0 bases and J gave up 4 bases; unmatched junction bases: 6. The CDR3: CASSLVDRGDGETQYF. The CDR3 DNA reads TGTGCCAGCAGCTTGGTGGACAGGGGGGATGGAGAGACCCAGTACTTC.

This chain uses TRBV6-1 with TRBJ1-5; 8 nucleotides line up with TRBD1. Germline values: CDR1 MNHNS, CDR2 SASEGT. The junction had 5 bases not matched to a gene; V was cut back by 2 bases and J by 2 bases. The CDR3 has 16 residues. Here the CDR3 DNA reads TGTGCCAGCAGTGAATGGAGGGGACAGGGCAATCAGCCCCAGCATTTT. Translation gives CASSEWRGQGNQPQHF.

This clone has only a few counts. The chain has TRBV28 and TRBJ1-6; TRBD1 agrees at 7 bases. Trimming cost V 3 bases and J 5 bases; bases outside gene matches: 10. CDR1 and CDR2 from the germline V gene are MDHEN and SYDVKM. CDR3 length equals 17 residues. Here the CDR3 reads CASSLILQGFDNSPLHF. For the CDR3, the DNA is TGTGCCAGCAGTTTGATTCTACAGGGGTTCGATAATTCACCCCTCCACTTT.

This chain uses TRBV19 with TRBJ2-5; 8 nucleotides match TRBD1. CDR3 size: 15 residues. Germline loops: CDR1 LNHDA, CDR2 SQIVND (reference sequence). V gave up 3 bases and J gave up 1 base; unmatched junction bases: 4. The CDR3: CASSIRDRPQETQYF. The CDR3 DNA reads TGTGCCAGTAGTATTAGGGACAGGCCCCAAGAGACCCAGTACTTC.

The chain has TRBV11-2 and TRBJ2-2; 11 bases align to TRBD2. Germline V gene lookup returns CDR1 SGHAT and CDR2 FQNNGV. The junction had 11 bases not matched to a gene; V was cut back by 4 bases and J by 7 bases. The CDR3 length is 17 residues. CDR3 in DNA: TGTGCCAGCAGCTCGCCGGGACTAGCGGCCCATGGCGGGGAGCTGTTTTTT. This codes for CASSSPGLAAHGGELFF.

J is TRBJ2-5 and V is TRBV30; no reliable D call. With 3 bases removed from V and 5 bases from J, the gap between germline ends came to 7 bases. CDR1 and CDR2 (germline): GTSNPN, SVGIG (reference sequence). The CDR3 extends over 11 amino acids. In DNA form, the CDR3 reads TGTGCCTGGAGCCACAAGGAGACCCAGTACTTC. It specifies CAWSHKETQYF.

This chain joins TRBV12-5 and TRBJ2-5; D may correspond to TRBD1 or TRBD2 (5 bases each). The CDR3 is 16 amino acids. Trimming stripped 6 bases from V and 5 bases from J, with 22 bases between. Germline CDR1 and CDR2: LGHNT and FRNRAP. The CDR3 sequence: CASGLSRGTWGETQYF. The CDR3 DNA is TGTGCTAGTGGCTTAAGCCGAGGGACCTGGGGGGAGACCCAGTACTTC.

This clone has a handful of counts. The rearrangement joins TRBV6-5 to TRBJ1-4, with unresolved D. The CDR3 is made up of 14 amino acids. V was shortened by 5 bases and J by 4 bases, with 11 bases between the two germline ends. The V gene's germline CDR1 is MNHEY and CDR2 SVGAGI. The CDR3, as DNA: TGTGCCAGCAGTCCCCATCGAGATAATGAAAAACTGTTTTTT. Its translation is CASSPHRDNEKLFF.

This chain joins TRBV10-2 and TRBJ2-2, with D tentatively TRBD2 (6 bases). The germline V and J ends were trimmed by 2 bases and 5 bases, with 12 bases remaining between them. The CDR3 length is 15 residues. The germline CDR1 and CDR2 sequences are WSHSY and SAAADI. The CDR3: CASSEPGGVTGELFF. The CDR3 DNA reads TGCGCCAGCAGTGAGCCCGGAGGGGTGACCGGGGAGCTGTTTTTT.

The chain recombines TRBV4-1 with TRBJ2-2, with a possible D match to TRBD2 (6 bases). This CDR3 region has 14 residues. Trimming took 3 bases from V and 5 from J, leaving 10 bases between them. Germline V CDR1 and CDR2: MGHRA, YSYEKL. The CDR3: CASSQRLVTGELFF. CDR3 DNA: TGCGCCAGCAGCCAGCGACTAGTTACCGGGGAGCTGTTTTTT.

V and J are TRBV6-1 and TRBJ2-7; weak D call: TRBD2 (5 bases). CDR3 length: 13 amino acids. Germline V gene lookup returns CDR1 MNHNS and CDR2 SASEGT. Trimming removed 2 bases from V and 4 bases from J, with 9 bases in between. In DNA, the CDR3 is TGTGCCAGCAGTGAAACGGGGTCATACGAGCAGTACTTC. It codes for CASSETGSYEQYF.

In the case of this clone: One end of the junction fails to match germline, which may point to a read error. The rearrangement links TRBV10-2 to TRBJ2-6; D is unresolved. This CDR3 region has 11 residues. Germline loops: CDR1 WSHSY, CDR2 SAAADI. This chain's CDR3 is CASSGTNVLTF. The CDR3 coding sequence is TGCGCCAGCAGTGGGACCAACGTCCTGACTTTC.

This clone was recorded once. The rearrangement joins TRBV19 to TRBJ1-1; D unresolved. The V and J ends lost 6 bases and 3 bases respectively, with 11 bases between them. Germline CDR1 LNHDA, CDR2 SQIVND (reference sequence). CDR3 size: 13 residues. The CDR3 DNA is TGTGCCAGTAGCCAACCTCGGGACACTGAAGCTTTCTTT. It is translated as CASSQPRDTEAFF.

The chain carries TRBV4-2 and TRBJ1-5; the D gene is possibly TRBD1 (5 bases). The CDR3 spans 15 residues. V lost 8 bases to trimming and J lost 6 bases, with 20 bases between them. Germline V lookup: CDR1 LGHNA, CDR2 YNFKEQ. CDR3 region: CASRTGEVGGQPQHF. The CDR3 DNA reads as TGTGCCAGCCGAACAGGCGAGGTGGGAGGTCAGCCCCAGCATTTT.

The chain has TRBV11-1 and TRBJ2-7, with TRBD1 matching over 10 bases. The ends lost 3 bases at V and 1 base at J; junction bases unmatched: 3. The CDR3 runs 15 residues. Germline lookup yields CDR1 SGHAT and CDR2 FQDESV (reference sequence). CDR3 region: CASSFPGQGSYEQYF. In DNA, the CDR3 is TGTGCCAGCAGCTTCCCGGGACAGGGGTCCTACGAGCAGTACTTC.

This sequence joins TRBV10-3 and TRBJ1-2, with D perhaps matching TRBD1 (6 bases). The CDR3 length is 11 residues. The germline V gene encodes CDR1 ENHRY and CDR2 SYGVKD. The germline V and J ends were trimmed by 4 bases and 14 bases, with 14 bases remaining between them. The CDR3 nucleotides are TGTGCCATCAGTGCAAGGGGGGAGTGGACCTTC. Its protein is CAISARGEWTF.

This chain connects TRBV19 to TRBJ2-1; D may be TRBD1 or TRBD2 (6 bases each). The V end lost 7 bases, the J end lost 5 bases, and 24 bases lay between the germline ends. Germline CDR1 reads LNHDA; CDR2 reads SQIVND (reference sequence). The CDR3 consists of 17 residues. CDR3 amino acids: CASTKLGGGGLNNEQFF. The CDR3 nucleotides are TGTGCCAGTACCAAGTTGGGGGGCGGAGGCCTTAACAATGAGCAGTTCTTC.

J is TRBJ1-1 and V is TRBV29-1; D is perhaps TRBD1 (5 bases). Trimming left V 7 bases short and J 10 bases short, with 16 bases between. CDR1 is SQVTM, CDR2 ANQGSEA, per germline. The CDR3 extends over 11 amino acids. In nucleotides, the CDR3 is TGCAGCGCCCTAGACAGCGCCCGAGCTTTCTTT. Translation: CSALDSARAFF.

The CDR3 DNA follows: TGTGCCAGCAGTGAGCCGGGATCTGAAGCTTTCTTT. Translation gives CASSEPGSEAFF. This chain uses TRBV25-1 with TRBJ1-1; D remains unclear. CDR1 is MGHDK and CDR2 is SYGVNS in the germline V gene. This CDR3 is 12 amino acids long. V was shortened by 3 bases and J by 6 bases, with 8 bases between the two germline ends.

The chain links TRBV19 to TRBJ1-6, with D hard to call. The germline CDR1 and CDR2 sequences are LNHDA and SQIVND (reference sequence). The V gene lost 6 bases and the J gene lost 7 bases, with 19 bases spanning the gap. This CDR3 comprises 16 residues. This CDR3 reads CASSSPPGSLNSPLHF. CDR3 sequence (DNA): TGTGCCAGTAGCTCCCCGCCGGGCTCCCTCAATTCACCCCTCCACTTT.

This sequence joins TRBV30 and TRBJ1-5; D is possibly TRBD1 (5 bases). Trimming took off 5 bases at V and 2 bases at J, with 16 bases between the two ends. CDR1 GTSNPN and CDR2 SVGIG come from the germline V gene (reference sequence). The CDR3 extends over 15 amino acids. CDR3 in DNA: TGTGCCTGGGGCGGGGGTCTAGGGGGCAATCAGCCCCAGCATTTT. This translates into CAWGGGLGGNQPQHF. The full variable domain, in which reference TRBV30 and TRBJ1-5 provide the parts outside the CDR3, is SQTIHQWPATLVQPVGSPLSLECTVEGTSNPNLYWYRQAAGRGLQLLFYSVGIGQISSEVPQNLSASRPQDRQFILSSKKLLLSDSGFYLCAWGGGLGGNQPQHFGDGTRLSIL.

The V and J genes are TRBV7-9 and TRBJ2-7; the D gene is possibly TRBD1 (6 bases). CDR1 is SEHNR, CDR2 FQNEAQ, per germline (reference sequence). V was trimmed by 5 bases and J by 3 bases, leaving 8 bases between them. The CDR3 has 12 amino acids. CDR3 sequence (DNA): TGTGCCAGCAGCCGGACAGACTACGAGCAGTACTTC. Amino acid sequence: CASSRTDYEQYF. Combining the CDR3 with reference TRBV7-9 and TRBJ2-7 gives the whole variable domain DTGVSQNPRHKITKRGQNVTFRCDPISEHNRLYWYRQTLGQGPEFLTYFQNEAQLEKSRLLSDRFSAERPKGSFSTLEIQRTEQGDSAMYLCASSRTDYEQYFGPGTRLTVT.